Listed below are T cell receptor beta chains from one sample, sequenced in a study of OX40 agonist ivuxolimab in advanced cancers. The method was immunoSEQ multiplex PCR; TCRdb's version includes in-frame clones alone and lacks a portion of them. The repertoire holds approximately 49,000 clones, with 80% to 90% as singletons. The sequenced sample was CD4+ or CD8+ T cells sorted from blood, obtained in a trial of the OX40 agonist ivuxolimab. All receptors derive from an adult with an advanced solid tumor such as melanoma, head and neck, liver or kidney cancer. Both conserved end residues are part of each CDR3. The D gene is left open where the match is weak. The size field is filled for only some rows; it gives once, few, many or a size class.

>TRBV28|TRBD1|TRBJ2-7|.
TGTGCCAGCAAATTAGGGGGCAACTACGAGCAGTACTTC
CASKLGGNYEQYF
>TRBV29-1|.|TRBJ1-1|.
TGCAGCGTTGGGGGCGGAGGGGGTTCCGGCACTGAAGCTTTCTTT
CSVGGGGGSGTEAFF
>TRBV4-1|.|TRBJ1-5|.
TGCGCCAGCAGCCAACGTCCGGGAGACTATCTAGGGGAGCCCCAGCATTTT
CASSQRPGDYLGEPQHF
>TRBV27|.|TRBJ1-5|.
TGTGCCAGCAGTTTATCGACAGGTCTTTGGCAGCCCCAGCATTTT
CASSLSTGLWQPQHF
>TRBV30|.|TRBJ2-1|.
TGTGCCTGGAGTGGAGGTGAGCAGTTCTTC
CAWSGGEQFF
>TRBV7-9|.|TRBJ2-5|.
TGTGCCAGCAGCCGCCCGGGGGATGGGGTCCAAGAGACCCAGTACTTC
CASSRPGDGVQETQYF
>TRBV4-1|TRBD2|TRBJ2-1|.
TGCGCCAGCAGCCAAGAATCGGGGGGAATGGACAATGAGCAGTTCTTC
CASSQESGGMDNEQFF
>TRBV6-1|.|TRBJ2-7|once
TGTGCCAGCAGTGGAGACCTATGGCCCTACGAGCAGTACTTC
CASSGDLWPYEQYF
>TRBV28|.|TRBJ1-3|once
TGTGCCAGCCGCTCTGGAAACACCATATATTTT
CASRSGNTIYF
>TRBV27|.|TRBJ1-5|.
TGTGCCAGCAGATACGGTTTGAATCAGCCCCAGCATTTT
CASRYGLNQPQHF
>TRBV11-2|TRBD1|TRBJ2-4|.
TGTGCCAGCAGCTCTCCGGGACAGGGGGCGTTAAGGCCCAAAAACATTCAGTACTTC
CASSSPGQGALRPKNIQYF
>TRBV5-6|.|TRBJ1-2|.
TGTGCCAGCAGCCGACCCTCCTATGGCTACACCTTC
CASSRPSYGYTF
>TRBV6-9|.|TRBJ2-2|few
TGTGCCAGCACCTTGAATGAGAACGGGGAGCTGTTTTTT
CASTLNENGELFF
>TRBV10-3|.|TRBJ2-3|.
TGTGCCATCAGTGAGCCTGACAAAGACTACACAGATACGCAGTATTTT
CAISEPDKDYTDTQYF
>TRBV9|.|TRBJ2-2|.
TGTGCCAGCAGCTCCCCCCCGGGGAGCGGGGAGCTGTTTTTT
CASSSPPGSGELFF
>TRBV5-8|TRBD1|TRBJ1-1|.
TGTGCCAGCAGCCTCAGGGGGATGGACACTGAAGCTTTCTTT
CASSLRGMDTEAFF
>TRBV9|.|TRBJ1-1|.
TGTGCCAGCAGCGTACTTGGGGGCCCGAACACTGAAGCTTTCTTT
CASSVLGGPNTEAFF
>TRBV27|TRBD1|TRBJ1-5|.
TGTGCCAGCCGCCCAGGGGGCTTGGGTAGCAATCAGCCCCAGCATTTT
CASRPGGLGSNQPQHF
>TRBV7-6|.|TRBJ1-2|.
TGTGCCAGCAGCTTAGGGCAGGGTGGTCTTTATGGCTACACCTTC
CASSLGQGGLYGYTF
>TRBV19|.|TRBJ2-1|.
TGTGCCAGTAGTATAACTTCCGGGGACACCTACTACAATGAGCAGTTCTTC
CASSITSGDTYYNEQFF
>TRBV9|TRBD2|TRBJ2-1|.
TGTGCCAGCAGCGTAGTTGCGGGGGGATACAATGAGCAGTTCTTC
CASSVVAGGYNEQFF
>TRBV15|.|TRBJ2-7|few
TGTGCCACCAGGGAGACGGGAGACACTCCCGAGCAGTACTTC
CATRETGDTPEQYF
>TRBV30|.|TRBJ2-1|.
TGTGCCTGGAGAACACTAGTGGGAAAGTTCTTC
CAWRTLVGKFF
>TRBV7-9|.|TRBJ2-1|.
TGTGCCAGTACCACTGGCGGTAGTCCGTTCTTC
CASTTGGSPFF
>TRBV7-6|.|TRBJ2-2|.
TGTGCCAGCAGCTTGGCCGGGACGGAGAACACCGGGGAGCTGTTTTTT
CASSLAGTENTGELFF
>TRBV27|.|TRBJ2-5|.
TGTGCCAGCTCCTTAGGAGCTAGCAAAGAGACCCAGTACTTC
CASSLGASKETQYF
>TRBV7-9|.|TRBJ1-5|.
TGTGCCAGCAGCTTAGCGTCTGAGGCAGGGTTGAGCAATCAGCCCCAGCATTTT
CASSLASEAGLSNQPQHF
>TRBV4-1|TRBD2|TRBJ2-7|.
TGCGCCAGCAGCCTATCTGTAGCGGGGACCTACGAGCAGTACTTC
CASSLSVAGTYEQYF
>TRBV4-1|.|TRBJ1-2|.
TGCGCCAGCAGCCCCGAGGTTTCAGGGAACTATGGCTACACCTTC
CASSPEVSGNYGYTF
>TRBV28|TRBD1|TRBJ1-1|.
TGTGCCAGTAGCCAGTGGGACAGGGGGCATACTGAAGCTTTCTTT
CASSQWDRGHTEAFF
>TRBV28|.|TRBJ2-3|.
TGTGCCAGCAGTGCGGGCCCAATAACAGATACGCAGTATTTT
CASSAGPITDTQYF